The text below deals with one TCR beta chain. Its cognate antigen is unknown. This sample's time point: blood 2 weeks post-SBRT. This sample's treatment: 15 Gy SBRT to primary tumor, nephrectomy 4 weeks later. After SBRT, blood was collected at 2 and 4 weeks, plus baseline. This renal cell carcinoma was of the clear cell type. These data are taken from a study of radiation and T cells in renal cell carcinoma. Whole-study results and caveats: In blood, top tumor clones expanded by 2 weeks, shrinking by 4. No pretreatment tumor biopsies were available for baseline clonotypes.

The repertoire was sequenced with immunoSEQ multiplex PCR; TCRdb's copy has only in-frame clones and lacks some. The data show some 150,000 clones, approximately 88% seen once. Sequencing was performed on blood, taken from a patient whose treatment included radiotherapy and nephrectomy. The source of this sequence is a woman aged 50 to 65 with renal cell carcinoma.

For the CDR3, the DNA is TGCGCCAGCAGCCAAGATCCGGGGGCGCGGGGTACTGAAAAACTGTTTTTT. Translated, it gives CASSQDPGARGTEKLFF. The chain employs TRBV4-3 and TRBJ1-4; weak D call: TRBD1 (6 bases). This CDR3 is 17 amino acids long. Trimming stripped 0 bases from V and 7 bases from J, with 18 bases between. The germline CDR1 and CDR2 sequences are LGHNA and YSLEER.